Below, one T cell receptor beta chain is given with its context. Its matching antigen is unknown. The table came from immunoSEQ multiplex PCR; TCRdb's copy has only in-frame clones and leaves some out. The sample holds approximately 60,000 clones, around 93% seen once. Samples were taken at baseline and on day 1 of cycles 4 and 7. The sample originates from a study of OX40 agonist ivuxolimab in advanced cancers. Across the study: Patients assigned to dose escalation were diagnosed with hepatocellular carcinoma, melanoma, renal cell or head and neck cancer.

CDR3 length equals 15 residues. V lost 5 bases and J lost 1; bases outside the gene matches: 4. Germline CDR1 reads SGHTA; CDR2 reads FQGNSA. Study findings and constraints: Dose levels from 0.1 to 3.0 mg/kg saw CD4+ and CD8+ blood T cells expand clonally by week 6.

Sequencing used CD4+ or CD8+ T cells sorted from blood, obtained in a trial of the OX40 agonist ivuxolimab. This clonotype originated in an adult with an advanced solid tumor such as melanoma, head and neck, liver or kidney cancer. The V gene is TRBV7-2, the J gene TRBJ2-7, with 11 positions matching TRBD2. The CDR3 DNA is TGTGCCAGCAGCGCGACTAGCGGGGCTTCCTACGAGCAGTACTTC. Protein product: CASSATSGASYEQYF.